This section outlines one T cell receptor (beta chain) sequence together with its context. Its target is not known. One entry per CDR3 protein, called by TCRdb with MiXCR from the 5' RACE reads. In the table there are about 450,000 distinct CDR3 sequences, about 18% of which are singletons. This record comes from a study of identical twins. General study points: Conclusions were based on cross-sectional statistical analysis, without following the same donors.

This TCR derives from a man in his fifties or sixties in good health. Sequencing was done on a sample of naive T cells sorted from blood.

CDR3 in amino acids: CASSPNYGSGANVLTF. CDR3 coding DNA: TGTGCCAGCAGCCCGAATTACGGGTCTGGGGCCAACGTCCTGACTTTC. This rearrangement joins TRBV7-9 to TRBJ2-6; unclear D gene. This CDR3 has 16 amino acids. The germline gives CDR1 SEHNR, CDR2 FQNEAQ (reference sequence). Trimming cost V 5 bases and J 1 base, with 12 bases left between them.